This T cell receptor (beta chain) appears in the sequencing data of a study of shared clonotypes between healthy human individuals. Germline assignment: CDR1 SNHLY and CDR2 FYNNEI. CDR3 length: 11 residues. Trimming pared 7 bases from V and 4 bases from J, leaving 6 bases between. Method: immunoSEQ multiplex PCR; TCRdb's copy keeps in-frame clones and lacks some. The sample contains roughly 1.4 million clones, about 98.5% of which appear only once. Material: naive CD4+ T cells sorted from blood. As for subset: CD45RA+ positively selected. The rearrangement uses TRBV2 and TRBJ2-3; unclear D gene. This clonotype was sampled from a man under 40 in good health. The CDR3 sequence is CASTGPDTQYF. The CDR3 region has the DNA TGTGCCAGCACTGGTCCAGATACGCAGTATTTT.